The 14 T cell receptor beta chains below come from one sample, sequenced in a study of T cells in Graves' hyperthyroidism and ophthalmopathy. RNA transcripts served as the template for amplifying TCR beta CDR3 regions. First-round RT-PCR of the TCR CDR3 relied on the HTBI primer set. TCRdb analysed the multiplex PCR reads with MiXCR anew, one entry per CDR3 protein. The sample lists 340,000 or so distinct CDR3 sequences, about 21% occurring once. Sequencing was carried out using blood. All receptors come from a woman aged 45-65 years with Graves' hyperthyroidism.

This clonotype has at least ten counts. V usage is TRBV7-2 and J usage is TRBJ1-2, with D uncertain. Trimming stripped 6 bases from V and 2 bases from J, with 13 bases between. CDR1 is SGHTA, CDR2 FQGNSA, per germline. The CDR3 contains 14 residues. This chain's CDR3 is CASSAFRVNYGYTF. In nucleotides, the CDR3 is TGTGCCAGCAGTGCCTTTAGGGTAAACTATGGCTACACCTTC. Based on the CDR3 plus reference TRBV7-2 and TRBJ1-2, the full variable domain is GAGVSQSPSNKVTEKGKDVELRCDPISGHTALYWYRQSLGQGLEFLIYFQGNSAPDKSGLPSDRFSAERTGGSVSTLTIQRTQQEDSAVYLCASSAFRVNYGYTFGSGTRLTVV.

The table lists this clonotype with many counts. The chain links TRBV6-1 to TRBJ1-4, with D hard to call. Germline V lookup: CDR1 MNHNS, CDR2 SASEGT. This CDR3 contains 14 residues. V was shortened by 1 base and J by 5 bases, with 8 bases between the two germline ends. The CDR3 DNA reads as TGTGCCAGCAGTGAAGAGAAGCAGAATGAAAAACTGTTTTTT. Its protein product is CASSEEKQNEKLFF.

This clonotype showed up many times. The chain combines TRBV18 with TRBJ2-7; 7 bases agree with TRBD2. Germline CDR1 and CDR2: KGHSH and LQKENI. The CDR3 runs 13 residues. J gave up 7 bases and V 0 bases, and 3 bases lay outside the gene matches. As DNA, the CDR3 is TGTGCCAGCTCACCACCGGGAGGGTGGGAGCAGTACTTC. As protein: CASSPPGGWEQYF.

This clonotype has only a few counts. The chain joins TRBV10-3 to TRBJ1-4, with D perhaps matching TRBD1 (5 bases). V was trimmed by 4 bases and J by 2 bases, leaving 11 bases between them. CDR1 ENHRY and CDR2 SYGVKD come from the germline V gene. This CDR3 is built from 15 residues. CDR3 sequence reads: CAISAITGTNEKLFF. The DNA for the CDR3 is TGTGCCATCAGTGCGATAACAGGCACTAATGAAAAACTGTTTTTT.

This clonotype was counted ten times or more. This sequence joins TRBV2 and TRBJ2-7; D possibly uses TRBD1 or TRBD2 (5 bases each). Trimming left V 4 bases short and J 3 bases short, with 13 bases between. Germline values: CDR1 SNHLY, CDR2 FYNNEI. The CDR3 contains 14 residues. CDR3 nucleotides: TGTGCCAGCAGTGTGGGGACCGATTTCTACGAGCAGTACTTC. Amino acid sequence: CASSVGTDFYEQYF. Drawing the rest from reference TRBV2 and TRBJ2-7, the complete variable domain is EPEVTQTPSHQVTQMGQEVILRCVPISNHLYFYWYRQILGQKVEFLVSFYNNEISEKSEIFDDQFSVERPDGSNFTLKIRSTKLEDSAMYFCASSVGTDFYEQYFGPGTRLTVT.

This clonotype came up a few times. CDR3 coding DNA: TGTGCCAGCAGCTCGACTAGCGGGGGCCCTAAACCGGTCACCGGGGAGCTGTTTTTT. Amino acids: CASSSTSGGPKPVTGELFF. This rearrangement joins TRBV9 to TRBJ2-2, with TRBD2 matching 12 bases. The germline V gene has CDR1 SGDLS and CDR2 YYNGEE. Trimming removed 4 bases from V and 4 bases from J; junction bases left unmatched: 14. The CDR3 extends over 19 amino acids. Full variable domain (outside the CDR3, taken from reference TRBV9 and TRBJ2-2): DSGVTQTPKHLITATGQRVTLRCSPRSGDLSVYWYQQSLDQGLQFLIQYYNGEERAKGNILERFSAQQFPDLHSELNLSSLELGDSALYFCASSSTSGGPKPVTGELFFGEGSRLTVL.

This clonotype was found many times. The chain joins TRBV28 to TRBJ1-5; D is perhaps TRBD1 (6 bases). Germline V CDR1 and CDR2: MDHEN, SYDVKM. The CDR3 has 15 residues. Trimming removed 2 bases at V and 3 bases at J, with 11 bases between. The CDR3 DNA is TGTGCCAGCAGTTTACCACGGGGGCCCAATCAGCCCCAGCATTTT. Its protein product is CASSLPRGPNQPQHF.

This clonotype was seen ten or more times. V and J are TRBV11-2 and TRBJ2-1, with 9 bases identical to TRBD2. There are 17 residues in the CDR3. Trimming cost V 4 bases and J 9 bases; bases outside gene matches: 16. Germline CDR1 is SGHAT and CDR2 is FQNNGV. The CDR3 DNA sequence: TGTGCCAGCAGCTCCCTAGGGCGGGGGGGCCTTTTTACTGAGCAGTTCTTC. It is translated as CASSSLGRGGLFTEQFF.

The CDR3, as DNA: TGCGCCAGCAGCTCGCTCAGGGGAACCATCACTGAAGCTTTCTTT. The encoded protein is CASSSLRGTITEAFF. V and J are TRBV5-1 and TRBJ1-1; a weak D match, TRBD1 (6 bases). This CDR3 has 15 amino acids. V was clipped by 3 bases and J by 4 bases, with 16 bases between them. CDR1 and CDR2 from the germline V gene are SGHRS and YFSETQ.

The rearrangement uses TRBV20-1 and TRBJ2-7; D is unresolved. The CDR3 is 14 residues long. V lost 2 bases and J lost 0, with 11 bases in between. Germline values: CDR1 DFQATT, CDR2 SNEGSKA (reference sequence). The CDR3 protein is CSARRKDSSYEQYF. The CDR3 DNA is TGCAGTGCTAGAAGGAAGGATAGCTCCTACGAGCAGTACTTC.

This clonotype was detected many times. J is TRBJ2-7 and V is TRBV27, with D possibly being TRBD1 (5 bases). The V and J ends lost 2 bases and 6 bases respectively, with 14 bases between them. From germline, CDR1 is MNHEY and CDR2 SMNVEV (reference sequence). This CDR3 spans 14 amino acids. The CDR3 DNA is TGTGCCAGCAGTTTAGTCGAGGCAGGGCGCGAGCAGTACTTC. This translates into CASSLVEAGREQYF.

This clonotype was seen only a few times. The chain is built from TRBV20-1 and TRBJ2-1, with TRBD2 identical over 9 bases. Germline V gene data show CDR1 as DFQATT and CDR2 as SNEGSKA (reference sequence). The CDR3 extends over 15 amino acids. V shed 3 bases and J 2 bases; nucleotides not matched to a gene: 5. This CDR3 is CSASRPSGAYNEQFF. CDR3 bases: TGCAGTGCTAGCAGGCCTAGCGGGGCCTACAATGAGCAGTTCTTC.

The chain links TRBV3-1 to TRBJ1-5, with D unclear. CDR3 length equals 15 residues. Germline V CDR1 and CDR2: LGHDT, YNNKEL (reference sequence). Trimming left V 0 bases short and J 3 bases short, with 9 bases between. The CDR3 loop reads CASSQDFSVNQPQHF. The CDR3, as DNA: TGTGCCAGCAGCCAAGACTTTAGCGTCAATCAGCCCCAGCATTTT.

The chain couples TRBV3-1 to TRBJ2-1, with 8 bases fitting TRBD2. CDR1 is LGHDT and CDR2 is YNNKEL in the germline V gene (reference sequence). The CDR3 runs 12 residues. The trim removed 2 bases at V and 9 bases at J, leaving 0 bases unmatched. The CDR3 reads CASSQTSGEQFF. The CDR3 DNA sequence: TGTGCCAGCAGCCAAACTAGCGGTGAGCAGTTCTTC.